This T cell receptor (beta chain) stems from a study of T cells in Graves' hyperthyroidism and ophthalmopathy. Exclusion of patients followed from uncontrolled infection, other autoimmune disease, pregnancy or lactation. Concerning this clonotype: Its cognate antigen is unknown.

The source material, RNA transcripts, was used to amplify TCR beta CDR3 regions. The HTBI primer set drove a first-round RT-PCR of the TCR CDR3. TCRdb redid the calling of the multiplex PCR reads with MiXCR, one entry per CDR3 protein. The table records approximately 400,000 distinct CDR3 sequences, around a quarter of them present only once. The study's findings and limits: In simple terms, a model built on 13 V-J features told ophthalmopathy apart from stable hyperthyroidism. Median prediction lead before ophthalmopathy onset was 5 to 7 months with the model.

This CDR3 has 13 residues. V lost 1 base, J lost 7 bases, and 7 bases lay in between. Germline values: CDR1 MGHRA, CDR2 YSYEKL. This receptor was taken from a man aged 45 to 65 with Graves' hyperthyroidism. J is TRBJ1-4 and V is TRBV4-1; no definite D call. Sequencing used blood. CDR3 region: CASSQVLGEKLFF. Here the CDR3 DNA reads TGCGCCAGCAGCCAAGTTCTGGGTGAAAAACTGTTTTTT.